The following is a TCR beta chain sequence with its context. Clones were read by immunoSEQ multiplex PCR, and TCRdb kept only the in-frame ones, dropping some. The sample records about 160,000 clones, roughly 90% being singletons. The data were obtained in a study of cytomegalovirus exposure and HLA in healthy donors. The length of the CDR3 is 13 residues. Trimming shortened V by 7 bases and J by 8 bases, and 17 bases separated the two germline ends. Germline V gene sequence: CDR1 LNHDA, CDR2 SQIVND (reference sequence). This receptor was identified in a man between 18 and 29 years old in good health and CMV-seropositive. The chain couples TRBV19 to TRBJ1-2; D not resolved. Material: PBMCs. The CDR3 DNA follows: TGTGCCAGTACCTTCTCCACCGGGGAAGGCTACACCTTC. Translation: CASTFSTGEGYTF.